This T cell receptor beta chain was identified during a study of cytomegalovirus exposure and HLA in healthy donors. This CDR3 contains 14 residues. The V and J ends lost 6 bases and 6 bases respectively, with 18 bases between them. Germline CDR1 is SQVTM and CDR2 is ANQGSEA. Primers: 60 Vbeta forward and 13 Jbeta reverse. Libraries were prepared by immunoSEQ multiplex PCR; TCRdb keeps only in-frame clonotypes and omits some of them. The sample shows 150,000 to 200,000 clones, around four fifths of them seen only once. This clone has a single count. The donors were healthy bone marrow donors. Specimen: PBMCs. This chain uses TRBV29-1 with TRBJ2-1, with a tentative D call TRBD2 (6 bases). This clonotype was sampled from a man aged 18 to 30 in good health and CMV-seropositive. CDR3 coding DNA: TGCAGCGTCCCCCCCGGGGGAAAAGCCAATGAGCAGTTCTTC. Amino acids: CSVPPGGKANEQFF.